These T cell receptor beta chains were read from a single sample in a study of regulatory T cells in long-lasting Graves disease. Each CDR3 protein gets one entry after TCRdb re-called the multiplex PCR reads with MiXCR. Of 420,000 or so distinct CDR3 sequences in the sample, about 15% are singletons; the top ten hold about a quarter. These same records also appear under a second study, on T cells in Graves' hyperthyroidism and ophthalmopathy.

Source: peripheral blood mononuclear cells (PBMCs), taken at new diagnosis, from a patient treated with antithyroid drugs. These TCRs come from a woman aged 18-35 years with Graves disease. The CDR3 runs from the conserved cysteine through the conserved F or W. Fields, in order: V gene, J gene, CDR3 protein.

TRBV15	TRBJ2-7	CATSSGSVYEQYF
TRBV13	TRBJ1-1	CASSLDGGRTEAFF
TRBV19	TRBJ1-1	CASTDRSAMSEAFF
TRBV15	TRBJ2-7	CATSSYTTGVYEQYF
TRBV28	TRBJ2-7	CASSFRGRWEQYF
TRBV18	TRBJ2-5	CASSPGGPSETQYF
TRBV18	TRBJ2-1	CASSLQQIQDNEQFF
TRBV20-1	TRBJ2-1	CSARKGRSYNEQFF
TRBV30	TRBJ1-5	CAWTEGSVSNQPQHF
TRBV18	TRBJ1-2	CASSRDSLDGYTF
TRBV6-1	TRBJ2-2	CASSLAEGVGELFF
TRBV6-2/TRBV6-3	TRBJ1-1	CASRGRNTEAFF
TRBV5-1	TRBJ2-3	CASSYGQTSTDTQYF
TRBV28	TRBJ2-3	CASRLVGTDTQYF
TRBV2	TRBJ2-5	CASEPGLASGGETQYF
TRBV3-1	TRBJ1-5	CASSSTGGGQPQHF
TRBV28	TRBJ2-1	CASRERESSYNEQFF
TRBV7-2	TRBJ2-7	CASSATLGSSYEQYF
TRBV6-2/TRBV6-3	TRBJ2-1	CASRGWRDEQFF
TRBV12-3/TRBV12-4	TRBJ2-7	CAGLRGGPYEQYF
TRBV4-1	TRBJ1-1	CASSQAPNTEAFF
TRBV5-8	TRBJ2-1	CASSEPGRSYNEQFF
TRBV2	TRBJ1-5	CASSDWGQPQHF
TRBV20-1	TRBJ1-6	CSARESGQGFVGSPLHF
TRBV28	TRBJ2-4	CASSWRETKNIQYF
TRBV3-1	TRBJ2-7	CASRGGASDEYF
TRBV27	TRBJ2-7	CASTDDLNYEQYF
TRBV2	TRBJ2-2	CATYPLAGPLGELFF
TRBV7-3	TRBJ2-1	CASSLTRDSYNEQFF
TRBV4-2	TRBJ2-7	CASSQAAAGVYEQYF
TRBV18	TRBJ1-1	CASSPERDTEAFF
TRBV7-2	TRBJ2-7	CASSRGHAATGEQYF
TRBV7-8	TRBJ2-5	CASSSGTSGSGGTQYF
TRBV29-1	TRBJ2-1	CSVEWGTIEQFF
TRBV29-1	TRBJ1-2	CSVEGAEGYTF
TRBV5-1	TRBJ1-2	CASSPASNYGYTF
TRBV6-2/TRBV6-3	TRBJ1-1	CASSRSAGTEAFF
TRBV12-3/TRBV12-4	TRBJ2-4	CASSPGLAGGPAKNIQYF
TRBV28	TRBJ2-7	CASSFAGAGYEQYF
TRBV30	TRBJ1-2	CAWGLNYGYTF
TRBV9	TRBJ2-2	CASSVVSTTGTGELFF
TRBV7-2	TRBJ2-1	CASSLDGRGSYNEQFF
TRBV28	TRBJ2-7	CASSLWGASSYEQYF
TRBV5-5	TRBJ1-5	CASSLGGGGGQPQHF
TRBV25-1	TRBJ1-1	CASSVIGGTEAFF
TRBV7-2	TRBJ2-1	CASSLLANEQFF